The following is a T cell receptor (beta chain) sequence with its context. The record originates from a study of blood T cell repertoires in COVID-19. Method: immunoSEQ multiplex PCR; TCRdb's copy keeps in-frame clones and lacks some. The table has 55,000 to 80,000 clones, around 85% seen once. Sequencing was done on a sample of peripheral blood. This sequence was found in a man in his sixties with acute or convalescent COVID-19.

The CDR3 loop reads CASSLGGPSYEQYF. DNA of the CDR3: TGTGCCAGCAGCTTAGGGGGCCCCTCCTACGAGCAGTACTTC. The chain employs TRBV11-2 and TRBJ2-7; D possibly corresponds to TRBD1 (5 bases). Trimming cost V 1 base and J 0 bases, with 7 bases left between them. The germline CDR1 and CDR2 sequences are SGHAT and FQNNGV. The CDR3 covers 14 residues. The full variable domain, with the rest looked up from reference TRBV11-2 and TRBJ2-7, is EAGVAQSPRYKIIEKRQSVAFWCNPISGHATLYWYQQILGQGPKLLIQFQNNGVVDDSQLPKDRFSAERLKGVDSTLKIQPAKLEDSAVYLCASSLGGPSYEQYFGPGTRLTVT.